Listed here are 21 T cell receptor beta chains from one sample, sequenced in a study of blood T cell repertoires in COVID-19. Using immunoSEQ multiplex PCR, the repertoire was profiled, and TCRdb retains in-frame clones only, with some absent. The sample records 150,000 to 200,000 clones, less than 90% being singletons. Input material: peripheral blood. The receptors were gathered from a woman between 65 and 79 years old with COVID-19, enrolled during active disease.

CDR3 DNA: TGTGCCAGCGAGCTAGCCAAAAACATTCAGTACTTC. Residues: CASELAKNIQYF. The V gene is TRBV6-5, the J gene TRBJ2-4; unclear D gene. CDR1 is MNHEY and CDR2 is SVGAGI in the germline V gene. V lost 8 bases and J lost 0, with 5 bases in between. The CDR3 is made up of 12 amino acids.

The V and J genes are TRBV7-2 and TRBJ1-1, with unresolved D. Germline V CDR1 and CDR2: SGHTA, FQGNSA. CDR3 length equals 14 residues. V was trimmed by 1 base and J by 1 base, leaving 7 bases between them. CDR3 region: CASSLVGRNTEAFF. CDR3 DNA: TGTGCCAGCAGCTTAGTTGGCAGGAACACTGAAGCTTTCTTT.

The chain couples TRBV5-1 to TRBJ1-6, with TRBD1 identical over 7 bases. This CDR3 is 14 amino acids long. With V trimmed by 5 bases and J by 10 bases, 9 bases remained unmatched. Per germline, CDR1 SGHRS and CDR2 YFSETQ. The CDR3: CASRREQGHSPLHF. The CDR3 nucleotides read TGCGCCAGCAGAAGAGAACAGGGGCACTCACCCCTCCACTTT.

The V gene is TRBV3-1 (or the pseudogene TRBV3-2), the J gene TRBJ1-2, with a weak D call TRBD1 (5 bases). Looked up from germline, CDR1 is LGHDT and CDR2 is YNNKEL (reference sequence). V lost 3 bases and J 2 bases, leaving 10 bases between the germline ends. The CDR3 has 14 residues. The CDR3 is CASSQMTDNYGYTF. DNA of the CDR3: TGTGCCAGCAGCCAGATGACAGACAACTATGGCTACACCTTC.

The chain is built from TRBV10-3 and TRBJ2-1, with a tentative D call TRBD1 (6 bases). Germline V gene lookup returns CDR1 ENHRY and CDR2 SYGVKD. CDR3 length: 18 residues. V gave up 0 bases and J gave up 1 base, with 16 bases separating them. This CDR3 is CAISESTPGTNSYNEQFF. The CDR3 region has the DNA TGTGCCATCAGTGAGTCGACCCCCGGGACAAATTCCTACAATGAGCAGTTCTTC.

The chain combines TRBV7-2 with TRBJ2-1; TRBD1 aligns across 9 bases. The CDR3 extends over 16 amino acids. The ends lost 7 bases at V and 6 bases at J; junction bases unmatched: 13. Germline V gives CDR1 SGHTA, CDR2 FQGNSA. The chain's CDR3 is CASISPGQGVANEQFF. In nucleotides, the CDR3 is TGTGCCAGCATCTCGCCGGGACAGGGAGTGGCCAATGAGCAGTTCTTC.

This clone was detected once. The chain carries TRBV5-1 and TRBJ2-6; perhaps TRBD2 as D (5 bases). In germline, CDR1 is SGHRS, CDR2 YFSETQ. The CDR3 contains 16 residues. Trimming left V 2 bases short and J 2 bases short, with 11 bases between. CDR3 in amino acids: CASSFEFGAGANVLTF. CDR3 coding DNA: TGCGCCAGCAGCTTTGAGTTCGGGGCTGGGGCCAACGTCCTGACTTTC. Full variable domain (missing parts from reference TRBV5-1 and TRBJ2-6): KAGVTQTPRYLIKTRGQQVTLSCSPISGHRSVSWYQQTPGQGLQFLFEYFSETQRNKGNFPGRFSGRQFSNSRSEMNVSTLELGDSALYLCASSFEFGAGANVLTFGAGSRLTVL.

The rearrangement uses TRBV2 and TRBJ2-2; TRBD2 is a possible D gene (6 bases). CDR1 SNHLY and CDR2 FYNNEI come from the germline V gene. This CDR3 spans 15 amino acids. Deletions cut 6 bases from V and 5 bases from J, with 16 bases between. CDR3 protein: CASREGVPGTGELFF. Written as DNA, the CDR3 is TGTGCCAGCAGGGAGGGAGTTCCAGGGACCGGGGAGCTGTTTTTT.

The genes are TRBV7-2 and TRBJ1-6; tentatively, D is TRBD1 (6 bases). The ends were cut back, 5 bases at V and 9 bases at J, with 14 bases in the middle. The CDR3 is made up of 14 amino acids. CDR1 SGHTA and CDR2 FQGNSA come from the germline V gene. The CDR3 protein is CASSLPGGGSPLHF. The DNA for the CDR3 is TGTGCCAGCAGCCTCCCGGGAGGGGGTTCACCCCTCCACTTT.

The rearrangement joins TRBV14 to TRBJ2-2, with 14 bases matching TRBD2. The CDR3 contains 19 residues. The V gene end was trimmed by 1 base and the J gene end by 7 bases; junction bases not matched to a gene: 11. From germline, CDR1 is SGHDN and CDR2 FVKESK. This CDR3 reads CASSQGRWTSGRRGGELFF. CDR3 nucleotides: TGTGCCAGCAGCCAAGGGCGGTGGACTAGCGGGAGGAGAGGCGGGGAGCTGTTTTTT. The full variable domain, its missing parts supplied by reference TRBV14 and TRBJ2-2, is EAGVTQFPSHSVIEKGQTVTLRCDPISGHDNLYWYRRVMGKEIKFLLHFVKESKQDESGMPNNRFLAERTGGTYSTLKVQPAELEDSGVYFCASSQGRWTSGRRGGELFFGEGSRLTVL.

The V and J genes are TRBV4-3 and TRBJ2-2, with 7 bases lining up with TRBD2. Germline loops: CDR1 LGHNA, CDR2 YSLEER. V was pared by 1 base and J by 6 bases, with 5 bases of the junction left unmatched. This CDR3 comprises 15 residues. The CDR3, as DNA: TGCGCCAGCAGCCAAGGAGGGAGGGCCCCCGGGGAGCTGTTTTTT. This sequence encodes CASSQGGRAPGELFF.

This clone was detected only a few times. This sequence joins TRBV7-2 and TRBJ2-1; the match to TRBD2 covers 8 bases. Per the germline V gene, CDR1 is SGHTA and CDR2 is FQGNSA. This CDR3 has 15 residues. V lost 0 bases and J lost 7; bases outside the gene matches: 5. The CDR3 is CASSLAAGARNEQFF. The CDR3 nucleotides read TGTGCCAGCAGCTTAGCAGCGGGAGCAAGAAATGAGCAGTTCTTC.

V usage is TRBV25-1 and J usage is TRBJ2-6; 8 nucleotides match TRBD2. The V segment lost 6 bases and the J segment 1 base; nucleotides outside the gene matches: 2. The V gene's germline CDR1 is MGHDK and CDR2 SYGVNS. The CDR3 extends over 15 amino acids. CDR3 loop: CASRERGSGANVLTF. CDR3 bases: TGTGCCAGCAGGGAGCGGGGGTCTGGGGCCAACGTCCTGACTTTC.

The CDR3 DNA reads TGTGCCAGCAGCTTGCGGGAGACAGATACGCAGTATTTT. Protein product: CASSLRETDTQYF. This chain joins TRBV5-6 and TRBJ2-3; D may be TRBD2 (6 bases). V was cut by 1 base and J by 3 bases, with 6 bases left in between. Germline lookup yields CDR1 SGHDT and CDR2 YYEEEE. The CDR3 runs to 13 residues.

This clone occurred many times. The V and J genes are TRBV5-1 and TRBJ2-3; D is possibly TRBD1 (5 bases). This CDR3 is 15 amino acids long. CDR1 is SGHRS and CDR2 is YFSETQ in the germline V gene. Trimming shortened V by 2 bases and J by 2 bases, and 12 bases separated the two germline ends. The CDR3 protein is CASSFYTGATDTQYF. Written as DNA, the CDR3 is TGCGCCAGCAGCTTTTACACAGGAGCCACAGATACGCAGTATTTT.

The chain employs TRBV24-1 and TRBJ1-5, with a possible D match to TRBD1 (5 bases). V lost 5 bases and J 6 bases, leaving 13 bases between the germline ends. The germline CDR1 and CDR2 sequences are KGHDR and SFDVKD. The CDR3 has 14 residues. The CDR3 loop reads CATSAEGQGQPQHF. The CDR3 DNA reads as TGTGCCACCAGTGCAGAAGGGCAGGGTCAGCCCCAGCATTTT.

This chain uses TRBV7-2 with TRBJ2-3; TRBD2 aligns across 7 bases. CDR3 length: 14 residues. The J segment lost 7 bases and the V segment lost 3 bases, leaving 7 bases of the junction unmatched. Germline assignment: CDR1 SGHTA and CDR2 FQGNSA. Here the CDR3 DNA reads TGTGCCAGCAGCTTCAGCGGGGCGTTGAATACGCAGTATTTT. It specifies CASSFSGALNTQYF.

The rearrangement links TRBV20-1 to TRBJ2-3; TRBD2 agrees at 8 bases. The CDR3 length is 17 residues. V lost 3 bases to trimming and J lost 3 bases; unmatched junction nucleotides: 14. In germline, CDR1 is DFQATT, CDR2 SNEGSKA (reference sequence). The CDR3 region has the DNA TGCAGTGCTAGTTCGCGGGAGGTATTGTTGGTGACAGATACGCAGTATTTT. This codes for CSASSREVLLVTDTQYF.

The V gene is TRBV18, the J gene TRBJ1-6, with 7 bases that match TRBD1. There are 13 residues in the CDR3. Germline values: CDR1 KGHSH, CDR2 LQKENI. Trimming removed 5 bases from V and 8 bases from J; junction bases left unmatched: 3. CDR3 in amino acids: CASSRDSDSPLHF. CDR3 in DNA: TGTGCCAGCTCAAGGGACAGTGATTCACCCCTCCACTTT.

The chain employs TRBV6-4 and TRBJ1-2, with D possibly being TRBD1 (6 bases). V lost 0 bases, J lost 4 bases, and 12 bases lay in between. There are 15 residues in the CDR3. Germline CDR1 is MRHNA and CDR2 is SNTAGT. The CDR3 spells CASSDSPGHFYGYTF. The CDR3 DNA sequence: TGTGCCAGCAGTGACTCACCGGGACATTTCTATGGCTACACCTTC.

This clone has just one count. The genes are TRBV5-1 and TRBJ2-2; D ambiguous. The CDR3 spans 14 residues. Trimming removed 2 bases from V and 3 bases from J, with 8 bases in between. CDR1 and CDR2 from the germline V gene are SGHRS and YFSETQ. Here the CDR3 DNA reads TGCGCCAGCAGCTTTGTATCGGACACCGGGGAGCTGTTTTTT. Translating gives CASSFVSDTGELFF.